The T cell receptor (beta chain) under discussion was sequenced for a study of monozygotic twins with inflammatory bowel disease. Blood was drawn once per donor, and each sample measured 2.5 to 3 ml. TCRdb re-called the 5' RACE reads, yielding one record per CDR3 amino acid sequence without DNA. The repertoire shows some 130,000 distinct CDR3 sequences; the top ten hold roughly 1.2%. Study results and limitations: Differences in immunosuppressive treatment may have been a source of added variability in patient repertoires. Telling apart the different T cell subtypes was not possible. IBD-affected twins scored below their healthy co-twins in TCRbeta diversity (inverse Simpson).

Regarding this clonotype: Its antigen is still unknown.

Germline-derived CDR1 and CDR2 are SGHRS and YFSETQ. The CDR3 is 16 residues long. The source material was blood. The chain combines TRBV5-1 with TRBJ2-3; without DNA, the TCRdb call of TRBD2 cannot be checked. This TCR was sampled from a human donor with ulcerative colitis or Crohn's disease, or a healthy co-twin of an affected twin (not recorded which). This chain's CDR3 is CASSLAGQRSTDTQYF.